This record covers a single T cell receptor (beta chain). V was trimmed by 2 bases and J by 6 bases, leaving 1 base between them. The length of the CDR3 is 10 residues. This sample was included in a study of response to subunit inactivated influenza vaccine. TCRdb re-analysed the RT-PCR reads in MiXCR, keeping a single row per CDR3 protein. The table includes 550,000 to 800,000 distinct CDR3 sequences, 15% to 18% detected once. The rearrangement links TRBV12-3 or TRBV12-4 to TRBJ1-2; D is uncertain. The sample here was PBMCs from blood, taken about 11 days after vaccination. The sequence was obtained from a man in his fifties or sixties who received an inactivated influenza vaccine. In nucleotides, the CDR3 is TGTGCCAGCAGTTTAAATGGCTACACCTTC. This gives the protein CASSLNGYTF.